This T cell receptor beta chain derives from a study of T cell repertoires in cytomegalovirus infection. Study as a whole: Indications of both CMV infection and matching HLA type were provided by public TCR beta signatures. Study conclusions and caveats: Carriers of CMV and the relevant HLA type were discriminated by public TCR beta frequency. CMV-specific HLA-C-restricted TCR beta clonotypes dominated the ex vivo response.

CDR1 and CDR2 (germline): DFQATT, SNEGSKA (reference sequence). The CDR3 covers 16 residues. After removal of 1 base from V and 7 bases from J, the junction contained 10 bases not matched to a gene. TCRdb processed the reads anew with MiXCR; each CDR3 protein has one entry. This table has roughly 500,000 distinct CDR3 sequences, about 11% appearing once. Ten or more counts support this clonotype. Its antigen is not known. Sequencing was carried out using PBMCs. The TCR was taken from a human donor in good health (CMV status not recorded). Some clones in this sample may be carry-over from other donors' samples. This sequence joins TRBV20-1 and TRBJ2-1, with 10 bases aligning to TRBD2. The CDR3 DNA reads as TGCAGTGCTAGAGGAAGCGGGAGGGCCTATAAAAATGAGCAGTTCTTC. As protein: CSARGSGRAYKNEQFF.